The text below deals with one T cell receptor (beta chain). What it binds is not known. This entry comes from a study of cytomegalovirus exposure and HLA in healthy donors. Study-wide context: HLA-typed donors contributed 80 million to 85 million unique TCRs, which were held in an early data release. Findings and limits, study-wide: Associated with cytomegalovirus, according to the listing, were 150 to 200 TCR beta chains. A highly shared variant cluster was judged a likely technical artifact. Published work reported that the classifier diagnosed cytomegalovirus status with high specificity and sensitivity.

Both 60 Vbeta primers and 13 Jbeta primers went into the PCR. Using immunoSEQ multiplex PCR, the repertoire was profiled, and TCRdb retains in-frame clones only, with some absent. The profile shows roughly 170,000 clones, more than 70% of them singletons. V was clipped by 4 bases and J by 5 bases; unmatched bases: 10. CDR1 MNHNS and CDR2 SASEGT come from the germline V gene. The CDR3 is made up of 17 amino acids. The rearrangement links TRBV6-1 to TRBJ2-3; TRBD2 agrees at 12 bases. The sequenced sample consisted of PBMCs. This clonotype was sampled from a male donor in good health and CMV-seronegative. The CDR3 sequence: CASSANPSLAGGDTQYF. In DNA, the CDR3 is TGTGCCAGCAGTGCTAATCCCTCACTAGCGGGGGGAGATACGCAGTATTTT.